This T cell receptor (beta chain) was retrieved from a study of blood T cell repertoires in COVID-19. Whole-study context: Some COVID-19 samples were acute and others convalescent; all came from the United States, Italy and Spain. In each case, the material was cDNA or gDNA derived from T cells, B-cell-depleted T cells, or PBMCs.

CDR3 length: 13 amino acids. Trimming removed 9 bases from V and 4 bases from J, with 12 bases in between. The germline gives CDR1 MNHEY, CDR2 SVGAGI. This clone was picked up one time. In the study's own analysis: Amplification from reference gene primers served as the basis for estimated nucleated cell counts. Sequenced by immunoSEQ multiplex PCR; TCRdb stores in-frame clones only, minus some. That table is the source of V, J and clone size, and D and trimming were worked out from the DNA. The sample consists of over 70,000 clones, around 85% of them appearing once. Sequenced material: peripheral blood. The TCR comes from an older man with acute or convalescent COVID-19. V usage is TRBV6-5 and J usage is TRBJ2-2; weak D call: TRBD1 (6 bases). CDR3 DNA sequence: TGTGCCAGTCAAGCAGGGGTCACCGGGGAGCTGTTTTTT. Its translation is CASQAGVTGELFF.